This TCR beta chain was documented in a study of cytomegalovirus exposure and HLA in healthy donors (TCRdb year 2017). Regarding the study in general: In an earlier analysis of roughly 500 of the donors, approximately 260 Gb of sequence data and 90 million to 120 million unique TCR beta sequences from about 179 million T cells were reported. About 300 gigabases of sequencing data and roughly 90 million unique TCR sequences were included in an early release covering about 700 HLA-typed donors. The genetic ancestry cluster associated with self-reported Caucasian donors included roughly four fifths of the 300 to 450 genotyped donors. The study aimed to test whether signatures of past pathogen exposure could be identified by cataloging public T cell receptors. The study used immunosequencing to profile the T cell repertoires of hundreds of subjects and linked those repertoires to cytomegalovirus serostatus. Along with the roughly 700-subject first cohort, a separate validation cohort of over a hundred different subjects was used. To predict cytomegalovirus infection status, the study combined high-throughput TCR immunosequencing, statistical association of individual TCRs with disease status, and machine learning. A later analysis re-examined previously published TCR beta repertoires from more than 650 donors and added high-resolution HLA genotyping to investigate patterns of TCR occurrence. Rather than drawing on any new phenotypic data, the later analysis identified candidate immune exposures from TCR beta sequences and the way those sequences occurred across donors. An earlier analysis of 587 of the donors applied high-throughput TCR beta sequencing to assess whether each TCR beta V gene segment acted as functional or pseudogenic. Donor age, sex, ethnicity and CMV serostatus were collected together with the repertoire data. In a later genetic analysis, genome-wide SNP genotypes for about 60% of the 666 donors were used, and that subset was treated as a discovery cohort. Every discovery cohort repertoire had been produced on one sequencing platform. Both class I and class II loci were covered by HLA typing, at four-digit resolution. The number of typed donors differed by locus: about 620-630 for A, B, C, DRB1 and DQB1; 500 to 550 for DQA1; 606 for DPA1; and roughly 450 for DPB1. Because of strong linkage in the cohort, roughly five DR-DQ haplotypes were treated as single units for association and clustering. Among about 400 genotyped donors of the cohort, an average of about 240,000 unique TCR beta nucleotide sequences was sequenced per donor, of which about 19% were non-productive.

The method was the immunoSEQ multiplex PCR assay. A mixture of 60 forward primers for TCR Vbeta segments and 13 reverse primers for TCR Jbeta segments was used in the multiplex PCR. A multiplex PCR assay on genomic DNA amplified the CDR3 region of rearranged TCR beta genes. Amplified TCR beta libraries were sequenced as 87-base-pair reads on the Illumina HiSeq System. The original pipeline was this. A later analysis tallied 75 million to 95 million unique TCR beta chains across the 666 repertoires, and some 10 million of those chains were shared by two or more donors. A nearest-neighbor algorithm error-corrected the raw reads and collapsed the reads into unique sequences, merging closely related sequences to remove PCR and sequencing errors. Alignment of CDR3 sequences to IMGT reference sequences was used to assign V, D and J gene segments. Each retained sequence needed at least a six-nucleotide match to both a V gene segment and a J gene segment. A rearrangement was called productive if the CDR3 had no stop codons and remained in frame with V and J, and every other rearrangement was called non-productive. Following IMGT convention, CDR3 was defined as the stretch from the second conserved V-encoded cysteine up to the conserved J-encoded phenylalanine. Sequences without an unambiguous match to a single V gene segment were excluded from the earlier analysis of 500 to 700 of the donors. In an earlier analysis of some 590 of the donors, a V segment was called functional when productive rearrangements were above 56.7%, and segregating when the standard deviation between donors exceeded 5%. A statistical classification framework was developed to diagnose cytomegalovirus status using the catalog of TCR beta chain sequences. V and J gene assignment, in a later analysis, came from comparing TCR nucleotide sequences with IMGT/GENE-DB human TR gene sequences. Using the TCRdist pipeline, a later analysis assigned CDR3 sequences along with most-parsimonious VDJ recombination scenarios. In a later analysis, every TCR beta chain was defined by the combination of its CDR3 amino acid sequence and its V-gene family, and reads without a unique V-gene family were dropped. A later analysis removed several hundred highly shared, low-generation-probability nucleotide sequences to deal with suspected cross-contamination and a sequencing artifact. For each public chain, a later analysis derived a clonal expansion index from normalized ranks of inferred template counts within each repertoire. Generation probabilities in a later analysis came from a VDJ recombination model fitted to out-of-frame rearrangements, and those results were checked against IGoR. In a later analysis, hypergeometric tests were used to score TCR-TCR, TCR-HLA and TCR-CMV co-occurrence, with a repertoire-size bias correction applied to TCR pairs. In a later analysis, false discovery rates were estimated by permuting HLA or CMV assignments 20 times. In a later analysis, co-occurring TCRs were grouped using DBSCAN, and TCRdist sequence similarity was added for clustering within HLA-allele-positive subsets. Repertoires with fewer than 30,000 or more than 120,000 public chains were left out of co-occurrence clustering, as were about 5 repertoires with anomalous nucleotide sharing. The table was pulled from immuneACCESS by TCRdb, which kept in-frame rearrangements only. Such tables lose some clones; where checked, under half of the loss comes from unresolved V genes, and the rest has no known cause. D and trimming were read from the DNA, whereas the V and J calls and clone size are those reported in that table. In this sample the table shows roughly 50,000 clones, 65% to 75% of which occur a single time. Roughly 7% of the sample is held by the ten biggest clonotypes.

What the authors observed across the whole study: The study gave a list of 150 to 200 TCR beta chains associated with cytomegalovirus. Because HLA typing was unavailable for some donors at each locus, only the typed subset was used in association tests. When HLA alleles, especially DR and DQ, strongly co-occurred, TCR associations were difficult to assign to individual alleles. In a later genetic analysis, a missense DCLRE1C variant was associated with V-gene and J-gene trimming of TCR beta chains, and the association was replicated in an independent cohort. The classifier was reported to diagnose cytomegalovirus status with high specificity and sensitivity in both the original and validation cohorts. According to a later genetic analysis, donors in an Asian-associated ancestry cluster had fewer N-insertions in productive TCRs than the roughly 700-donor mean. A further reported finding was that TCR beta sequences accurately predicted the HLA-A and HLA-B alleles for most subjects in the first cohort. According to a later analysis, TCR association rates differed among HLA loci, with DRB1 alleles showing the most associated TCRs and HLA-C alleles showing the fewest. A few of the identified cytomegalovirus-associated TCR beta chains were confirmed in vitro to be specific for cytomegalovirus antigens. The earlier analysis of approximately 560 of the donors excluded about 16 rarely observed V segments, including chromosome 9 orphons, because counts were too low. It was suggested by the authors that the approach could potentially be generalized to other disease states and immunological phenotypes. In a later analysis, HLA-associated TCR beta chains were found to be more clonally expanded and to have lower generation probabilities than equally common non-associated chains. Some IMGT-functional V segments, including TRBV6-2 and TRBV6-3, could not be distinguished by the 87-base-pair reads and were therefore excluded. The cohort was sequenced for TCR beta chains only, and without alpha or paired-chain data the features that could be detected were limited. According to a later analysis, most CMV-associated TCR beta chains appeared to be HLA-restricted, and the HLA associations seemed to be driven largely by CMV exposure. Linkage disequilibrium might explain the correlated functional status among segregating V segments, but an unknown experimental factor could not be excluded. A later analysis associated 15,000 to 20,000 TCR beta sequences with specific HLA alleles at a false discovery rate of 0.05. A later analysis reported that several top co-occurrence clusters appeared linked to parvovirus B19, influenza, CMV and Epstein-Barr virus. While some public TCRs were present in many individuals, most TCR sequences turned up only very rarely across donors. The only immune exposure information available for the cohort was CMV serostatus. In an earlier analysis of fewer than 700 of the donors, most TCR beta V segments appeared in productive rearrangements about 90% or about 30% of the time, broadly matching IMGT annotations. Roughly uniform sequencing depth across donors was assumed in presence/absence analyses, although this assumption may not hold. The sequencing pipeline was judged likely to have produced a cluster of highly shared sequence variants as a technical artifact.

Turning to this clone: There is no known antigen for this receptor. No base quality values were provided; no much bigger clone lies one nucleotide off.

The cohort comprised under 700 healthy bone marrow donors. Cohort members were all nominally healthy when sampled, although unrecorded immune exposures were likely present. The donor tested CMV seropositive, placing the donor among the 289 seropositive members of the cohort. A peripheral blood sample was collected from each donor, and TCR beta sequencing was performed on peripheral blood mononuclear cells. The Qiagen DNeasy Blood Extraction Kit was used to extract genomic DNA from the blood cell samples. The germline V gene supplies CDR1 SNHLY and CDR2 FYNNEI. The CDR3 runs 13 amino acids, cysteine and phenylalanine included. This entry keeps only the CDR3 DNA: 39 bases, framed from base 1. Trimming costs V 2 bases and J 2 bases, and their ends lie 6 bases apart.

Sequencing used PBMCs. Here the chain combines TRBV2 and TRBJ2-5; the best D guess is TRBD2, with 5 bases matching. The receptor was isolated from a man aged 30 to 45 in good health and CMV-seropositive. This receptor carries the CDR3 CASSETRQETQYF. In nucleotides, the sequence is TGTGCCAGCAGTGAAACTAGGCAAGAGACCCAGTACTTC.